This TCR beta chain is from a study of blood T cells in healthy people across ages. This clonotype was found a few times. A sample-barcoded 5' primer and a J-beta primer mix were used in a second PCR of about 6 to 12 cycles. Using its own MiXCR run on the 5' RACE reads, TCRdb lists one record per CDR3 protein. The data contain about a million distinct CDR3 sequences, around 48% of them singletons. The source material was blood. This sequence originates from a man aged 30 to 45 in good health.

CDR3 loop: CASSLFILGRKTEAFF. The CDR3 DNA reads TGTGCCAGCAGTTTATTCATCCTGGGGAGGAAGACTGAAGCTTTCTTT. This chain connects TRBV27 to TRBJ1-1; D remains ambiguous. From germline, CDR1 is MNHEY and CDR2 SMNVEV (reference sequence). V was pared by 1 base and J by 5 bases, with 17 bases between. The CDR3 runs 16 residues.